This entry concerns a single T cell receptor (beta chain). The CDR3 totals 14 residues. The germline V gene encodes CDR1 LGHNA and CDR2 YNFKEQ. After removal of 4 bases from V and 3 bases from J, the junction contained 3 bases not matched to a gene. This entry comes from a study of blood T cell repertoires in COVID-19. Study-wide context: COVID-19 samples, acute and convalescent, were from the United States, Italy and Spain.

Original analysis: Amplification of reference gene primers provided the estimated nucleated cell counts. TCRdb keeps only in-frame clones here, not all; method: immunoSEQ multiplex PCR. V, J and clone size derive from that table, while D and trimming were established from the DNA sequence. The table includes 80,000 to 100,000 clones, 70% to 80% detected once. Input material: peripheral blood. The source of this sequence is a man aged 70 or older with acute or convalescent COVID-19. V gene TRBV4-2 combines with J gene TRBJ2-7; TRBD1 agrees at 10 bases. DNA for the CDR3: TGTGCCAGCAGCCCAGGACAGGGGGACTACGAGCAGTACTTC. Amino acid sequence: CASSPGQGDYEQYF.